This TCR beta chain was captured by sequencing in a study of T cell repertoires in cytomegalovirus infection. The wider study: Indicated by public TCR beta signatures were CMV infection and matching HLA type. Points from the study as a whole: CMV-specific TCR beta clonotypes restricted by HLA-C were the ones dominating the ex vivo response.

MiXCR, applied by TCRdb to the reads, yields one record per CDR3 protein. The sample consists of around 180,000 distinct CDR3 sequences, roughly 27% of them appearing once. The CDR3 is 12 residues long. V dropped 8 bases and J dropped 11 bases, with 18 bases sitting between them. The germline V gene encodes CDR1 MGHRA and CDR2 YSYEKL. This clonotype was detected a few times. Antigen specificity is unknown. The source of this sequence is a human donor in good health (CMV status not recorded). Some clones in this sample may be carry-over from other donors' samples. Sequencing input: PBMCs. The rearrangement joins TRBV4-1 to TRBJ1-1, with D possibly TRBD1 on 5 matching bases. CDR3 residues: CASSSEVGRAFF. The CDR3 DNA reads as TGCGCCAGCTCCTCCGAGGTGGGACGGGCTTTCTTT.